The clone carrying this T cell receptor beta chain is a singleton in its sample. Unmatched junction bases numbered 8, after V lost 3 bases and J lost 6 bases. This CDR3 is 15 amino acids long. Germline V gene lookup returns CDR1 MNHEY and CDR2 SMNVEV (reference sequence). The data stem from a study of blood T cell repertoires in COVID-19. Repertoires were generated with immunoSEQ multiplex PCR, while TCRdb's copy carries only in-frame clones and drops some. The data hold over 200,000 clones, with about 85% observed a single time. Enrollees, about 18 to 89 years old, lived in about two dozen US areas. Two negative PCRs, clearance, or symptom resolution had been documented for recovered Cohort 3 donors.

The sequence derives from a man under 40 who had recovered from COVID-19. The V call is TRBV27, the J call TRBJ2-7; 10 bases align to TRBD1. Sequencing input: PBMCs or T cells enriched from blood (not recorded which). The CDR3 spells CASSLPGQGVSEQYF. The CDR3 region has the DNA TGTGCCAGCAGTTTGCCTGGACAGGGGGTATCCGAGCAGTACTTC.